This T cell receptor (beta chain) was identified during a study of T cells in women clearing cervical HPV infection. Sequencing was performed with immunoSEQ multiplex PCR; in TCRdb, only in-frame clones are kept and a portion is missing. The ten top clones account for 8% to 10%, within a sample of approximately 22,000 clones. V shed 4 bases and J 2 bases; nucleotides not matched to a gene: 7. The germline V gene encodes CDR1 MRHNA and CDR2 SNTAGT. CDR3 length equals 16 residues. Details on this clone: The read comes to an end 3 residues before the CDR3 does, leaving the germline J gene to fill in the end.

Sequenced: blood buffy coat. The clonotype was recovered from a woman aged 18-70 years with a cervical HPV16 infection that either progressed to CIN3+ or cleared (not recorded which). The V gene is TRBV6-4, the J gene TRBJ2-3; 9 bases match TRBD2. The part of the CDR3 DNA that was read is TGTGCCAGCAGTGTGTCGACTAGCGGCATCACAGATACG. Amino acid sequence: CASSVSTSGITDT. The entire CDR3 sequence reads CASSVSTSGITDTQYF.